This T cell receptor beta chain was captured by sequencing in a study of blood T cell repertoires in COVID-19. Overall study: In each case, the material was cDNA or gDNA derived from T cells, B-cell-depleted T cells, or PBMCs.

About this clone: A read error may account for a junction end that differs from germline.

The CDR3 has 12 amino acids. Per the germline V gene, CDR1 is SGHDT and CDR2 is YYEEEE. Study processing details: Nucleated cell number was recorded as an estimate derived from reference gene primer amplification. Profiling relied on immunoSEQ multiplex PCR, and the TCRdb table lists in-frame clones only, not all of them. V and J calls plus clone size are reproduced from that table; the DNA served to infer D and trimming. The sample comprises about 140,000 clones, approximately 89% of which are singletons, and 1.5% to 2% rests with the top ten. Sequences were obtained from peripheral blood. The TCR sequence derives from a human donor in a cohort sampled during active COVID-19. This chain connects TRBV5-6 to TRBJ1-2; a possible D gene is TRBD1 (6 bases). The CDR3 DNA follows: TGTGCCAGCAGCTTATCCGGGACATGGGACATCTTC. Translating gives CASSLSGTWDIF.